The clone carrying this T cell receptor beta chain was observed a handful of times. This entry belongs to a study of early T cells in non-severe SARS-CoV-2 infection. TCRdb passed the 5' RACE reads through MiXCR, listing each CDR3 protein once. The sample shows about 80,000 distinct CDR3 sequences, 16% of them seen only once. The CDR3 is made up of 15 amino acids. The ends lost 6 bases at V and 7 bases at J; junction bases unmatched: 9. The germline gives CDR1 MNHNS, CDR2 SASEGT. This chain connects TRBV6-1 to TRBJ2-7; 13 nucleotides align to TRBD2. Sequenced sample: whole blood. The source of this sequence is an adult who was a healthcare worker with PCR-confirmed SARS-CoV-2 infection or an uninfected control (not recorded which). Here the CDR3 DNA reads TGTGCCAGCAGGCCCGTAGGACTAGCGGGGGAGGAGCAGTACTTC. The encoded protein is CASRPVGLAGEEQYF.